One and the same sample provided the 5 T cell receptor beta chains below, sequenced in a study of blood T cell repertoires in COVID-19. Using immunoSEQ multiplex PCR, the repertoire was profiled, and TCRdb retains in-frame clones only, with some absent. The sample gives about 360,000 clones, roughly 87% of which show up once; roughly 2% is in the top ten. Sequencing was done on a sample of PBMCs or T cells enriched from blood (not recorded which). The source of these receptors is a woman aged 40 to 50 with acute COVID-19.

The chain combines TRBV5-4 with TRBJ1-4, with 7 bases lining up with TRBD1. Germline CDR1 SGHNT, CDR2 YYREEE (reference sequence). V dropped 4 bases and J dropped 10; count of bases not matched to a gene: 7. CDR3 length: 13 residues. In DNA form, the CDR3 reads TGTGCCAGCAGCGCCGGGACAGAAGGAAAACTGTTTTTT. Translating it yields CASSAGTEGKLFF.

The V and J genes are TRBV3-1 (or the pseudogene TRBV3-2) and TRBJ1-1, with 7 bases that match TRBD1. The CDR3 runs to 15 residues. CDR1 is LGHDT and CDR2 is YNNKEL in the germline V gene (reference sequence). V lost 6 bases to trimming and J lost 5 bases; unmatched junction nucleotides: 12. The CDR3 DNA sequence: TGTGCCAGCAGGCCGAAGACAGGGTCGGGAACTGAAGCTTTCTTT. Translating gives CASRPKTGSGTEAFF.

This clone turned up a few times. The chain is built from TRBV7-9 and TRBJ2-7; tentatively, D is TRBD2 (6 bases). The CDR3 sequence is 17 residues long. Germline V gene sequence: CDR1 SEHNR, CDR2 FQNEAQ (reference sequence). The ends were cut back, 5 bases at V and 3 bases at J, with 23 bases in the middle. In DNA form, the CDR3 reads TGTGCCAGCAGCGAGCTCCCGGAGGGAGGTATCAACTACGAGCAGTACTTC. Translated, it gives CASSELPEGGINYEQYF.

Turning to this clone: At one boundary the junction diverges from the germline segment, which might be a read error. The chain combines TRBV25-1 with TRBJ1-2, with 10 bases matching TRBD1. CDR3 length: 15 residues. Germline values: CDR1 MGHDK, CDR2 SYGVNS. In DNA, the CDR3 is TGTGCCAGCAGTGACCCCGGGACAGGGGACTACGGCTACACCTTC. Residues: CASSDPGTGDYGYTF.

This chain links TRBV7-8 with TRBJ2-7; 8 bases agree with TRBD1. The ends lost 7 bases at V and 5 bases at J; junction bases unmatched: 7. This CDR3 comprises 13 residues. From germline, CDR1 is SGHVS and CDR2 FQNEAQ. CDR3 loop: CASTDRGIDEQYF. In nucleotides, the CDR3 is TGTGCCAGCACTGACAGGGGAATCGACGAGCAGTACTTC.